The entry below describes one TCR beta chain. What it binds is not known. This record comes from a study of Ad26.COV2.S vaccination and SARS-CoV-2 variants. Across the study: Participant was drawn from the COV1001 Ad26.COV2.S trial arm. Findings of the study overall: After vaccination, substantial breadth of spike-specific CD8+ and CD4+ responses was reported. The TCR breadth and depth analyses may have produced an underestimate of total T cell responses.

In germline, CDR1 is SGDLS, CDR2 YYNGEE. The CDR3 length is 16 residues. Deletions cut 0 bases from V and 6 bases from J, with 17 bases between. Method: immunoSEQ multiplex PCR; TCRdb's copy keeps in-frame clones and lacks some. The sample shows 350,000 to 500,000 clones, 90% of them seen only once. As for treatment: roughly 18 received Ad26.COV2.S at low or high dose, single or two shots; 5 received placebo; per-sample allocation not given. Specimens were obtained on day 63 following the first vaccine or placebo injection. This TCR was recovered from a person between 18 and 65 years old who received the Ad26.COV2.S COVID-19 vaccine or a placebo. The chain links TRBV9 to TRBJ2-3; weak D call: TRBD2 (5 bases). This material consisted of peripheral blood, taken in a trial of Ad26.COV2.S vaccine versus placebo. The CDR3 spells CASSVGGSEVGDTQYF. In DNA form, the CDR3 reads TGTGCCAGCAGCGTAGGAGGGTCAGAAGTAGGTGATACGCAGTATTTT.